Many counts were recorded for the clone carrying this T cell receptor beta chain. As yet, its antigen is unknown. Per sample, about 600 ng of bulk tumor genomic DNA was the template used. Several biopsies were collected from each primary tumor during surgery. They were spaced as far apart as possible within the tumor mass. Curative surgical treatment was performed in patients who had newly diagnosed, untreated non-small cell lung cancer. This sample was included in a study of immune heterogeneity within non-small cell lung tumors. TCR beta CDR3 regions came from multiplex PCR with 32 forward V and 13 reverse J primers. MiXCR was run by TCRdb on the multiplex PCR reads, yielding one entry per CDR3 protein. The table includes about 22,000 distinct CDR3 sequences, around 26% detected once. Study findings and constraints: Local T-cell clonality tracked moderately but significantly with local tumor mutational burden, giving an R of roughly 0.33. Each patient's tumor sites shared recurring identical dominant CDR3 beta clonotypes, and individual sites also carried their own high-frequency clones. Largely different high-frequency T-cell receptor beta clonotypes were found between individual patients.

Germline-derived CDR1 and CDR2 are SGHVS and FNYEAQ. Trimming shortened V by 2 bases and J by 6 bases, and 13 bases separated the two germline ends. CDR3 size: 14 residues. This sequence was found in a man aged 40-55 years with non-small cell lung cancer. V and J are TRBV7-6 and TRBJ1-2, with D possibly TRBD1 on 5 matching bases. The sequenced material came from lung tumor tissue. CDR3 sequence: CASSLWQRGDGYTF. The CDR3 nucleotides read TGTGCCAGCAGCTTATGGCAACGGGGCGATGGCTACACCTTC.